This TCR beta chain was observed in a study of T cell changes during pregnancy in multiple sclerosis. Assay: immunoSEQ multiplex PCR; the TCRdb copy retains only in-frame clones and omits some. The sample records tens of thousands of clones, 88% being singletons. V dropped 2 bases and J dropped 4 bases, with 7 bases sitting between them. The germline V gene encodes CDR1 SGHNT and CDR2 YYREEE (reference sequence). The length of the CDR3 is 12 residues. Within the sample, this clone is medium-sized. Other DNA sequences from this sample encode an identical CDR3 as well. J is TRBJ2-7 and V is TRBV5-4; D uncertain. The input for sequencing was CD4+ T cells from peripheral blood mononuclear cells, taken in the first trimester of pregnancy. The receptor was derived from a female donor with multiple sclerosis, enrolled in a pregnancy study. The CDR3 coding sequence is TGTGCCAGCAGCTTTGGAGCGTACGAGCAGTACTTC. Its protein product is CASSFGAYEQYF.